A selection of T cell receptor beta chains follows, all from one sample in a study of shared clonotypes between healthy human individuals. The method was immunoSEQ multiplex PCR; TCRdb's version includes in-frame clones alone and lacks a portion of them. The data hold about 2 million clones, with 95% observed a single time. The specimen sequenced was naive CD4+ T cells sorted from blood. The receptors were gathered from a man aged 18 to 30 in good health. The CDR3 runs from the conserved cysteine through the conserved F or W. A D gene is named only where the DNA matches it firmly. Rows give clone size only sometimes, using once, few, many, or a class for an expanded clone.

TRBJ1-1	TRBV5-1	NA	NA	TGCGCCAGCAGCTTGGCCTTTTATGGAACTGAAGCTTTCTTT	CASSLAFYGTEAFF
TRBJ1-3	TRBV27	NA	NA	TGTGCCAGCAGCCTCGGCGGGTCTCCCTCTGGAAACACCATATATTTT	CASSLGGSPSGNTIYF
TRBJ2-1	TRBV5-4	NA	TRBD1	TGTGCCAGCAGCTTAGGGGGCCTGTCCTACAATGAGCAGTTCTTC	CASSLGGLSYNEQFF
TRBJ2-1	TRBV7-9	NA	TRBD2	TGTGCCAGCAGCCCCCATAGCGGGGCCGTGGGGAATGAGCAGTTCTTC	CASSPHSGAVGNEQFF
TRBJ1-5	TRBV2	once	NA	TGTGCCTGCCGGGGGGCAGGAAACAATCAGCCCCAGCATTTT	CACRGAGNNQPQHF
TRBJ2-7	TRBV5-4	NA	NA	TGTGCCAGCAGCTTGGTGGGAGGATACGAGCAGTACTTC	CASSLVGGYEQYF
TRBJ2-3	TRBV7-2	NA	TRBD2	TGTGCCAGCATCCAAAGCGGGAGGGGGGATACGCAGTATTTT	CASIQSGRGDTQYF
TRBJ2-6	TRBV6-1	NA	NA	TGTGCCAGCAGTGGCACAGGGACTGGGGCCAACGTCCTGACTTTC	CASSGTGTGANVLTF
TRBJ1-1	TRBV6-1	NA	NA	TGTGCCAGCAGTGCCCGGGGGCGAAATACTGAAGCTTTCTTT	CASSARGRNTEAFF
TRBJ2-5	TRBV5-4	NA	NA	TGTGCCAGCAGCGCACTACAGGGTTTTCAAGAGACCCAGTACTTC	CASSALQGFQETQYF
TRBJ2-1	TRBV2	NA	TRBD1	TGTGCCAGCGGGGCTAGACAGGGCCTTGGGGAGTTCTTC	CASGARQGLGEFF
TRBJ2-4	TRBV29-1	NA	NA	TGCAGCGTTGTCGGCAGGGACTCTCTTCGAGGCAAAAACATTCAGTACTTC	CSVVGRDSLRGKNIQYF
TRBJ2-3	TRBV4-1	NA	NA	TGCGCCAGCAGCCAAGAGGGCTGGGTGACCGCAGATACGCAGTATTTT	CASSQEGWVTADTQYF
TRBJ1-6	TRBV30	NA	TRBD1	TGTGCCTGGAGTGTTCCGGGACAGAGGGATTCACCCCTCCACTTT	CAWSVPGQRDSPLHF
TRBJ1-2	TRBV4-1	NA	NA	TGCGCCAGCAGCCAAGGGCTAGCTAACTATGGCTACACCTTC	CASSQGLANYGYTF
TRBJ2-7	TRBV4-1	NA	NA	TGCGCCAGCAGCCAAGAGACGCCTAGTTGGTACTTC	CASSQETPSWYF
TRBJ2-7	TRBV2	NA	NA	TGTGCCAGCAGGGTCACCGAGAAGGCTACAATCTACGAGCAGTACTTC	CASRVTEKATIYEQYF
TRBJ2-7	TRBV5-1	NA	NA	TGCGCCAGCAGCGTAGACAGCCCTACGTTTGTGCAGTACTTC	CASSVDSPTFVQYF
TRBJ1-2	TRBV6-1	once	NA	TGTGCCAGCAGCGGGGTGTCTAACTATGGCTACACCTTC	CASSGVSNYGYTF
TRBJ1-3	TRBV18	NA	NA	TGTGCCAGCTCACTGACTGGGACTAACTCTGGAAACACCATATATTTT	CASSLTGTNSGNTIYF
TRBJ2-3	TRBV5-8	once	TRBD2	TGTGCCAGCAGCCCAGGGACTAGCGCCGACACAGATACGCAGTATTTT	CASSPGTSADTDTQYF
TRBJ1-2	TRBV27	NA	NA	TGTGCCAGCAGTTTACATGAAGGGGGGTTCTATGGCTACACCTTC	CASSLHEGGFYGYTF
TRBJ2-5	TRBV9	NA	NA	TGTGCCAGCAGCGGGCGAGGGAAACAAGAGACCCAGTACTTC	CASSGRGKQETQYF
TRBJ2-2	TRBV18	NA	TRBD1	TGTGCCAGCTCACTCCACCGGGACAGGGCCGGAGGGGAGCTGTTTTTT	CASSLHRDRAGGELFF
TRBJ2-7	TRBV19	NA	TRBD1	TGTGCCAGTAGTACACGTCCCGGGACAGGGGAAGAGCAGTACTTC	CASSTRPGTGEEQYF
TRBJ2-3	TRBV5-1	once	NA	TGCGCCAGCAGCTTGAGACCGTCCCCCACAGATACGCAGTATTTT	CASSLRPSPTDTQYF
TRBJ2-7	TRBV10-1	NA	NA	TGCGCCAGCAGTGAGTCGTCGGCTAGGGGTTCCTACGAGCAGTACTTC	CASSESSARGSYEQYF
TRBJ1-3	TRBV9	NA	NA	TGTGCCAGCAGCCCTAGGGCACCCGGGTCTGCGAACACCATATATTTT	CASSPRAPGSANTIYF
TRBJ2-7	TRBV29-1	NA	NA	TGCAGCGTTGAAGCGGGACCCCTCTACGAGCAGTACTTC	CSVEAGPLYEQYF
TRBJ2-5	TRBV7-2	NA	TRBD2	TGTGCCAGCAGCTTCGTAAGCGGGAAGCAAGAGACCCAGTACTTC	CASSFVSGKQETQYF
TRBJ2-4	TRBV19	NA	NA	TGTGCCAGTAGCCCTTCCAGGGTTCTCAATTCAAACATTCAGTACTTC	CASSPSRVLNSNIQYF
TRBJ2-7	TRBV28	NA	NA	TGTGCCAGCAGTTTCCAGCGGGCCTACGAGCAGTACTTC	CASSFQRAYEQYF
TRBJ1-4	TRBV30	NA	NA	TGTGCCTGGAAGGACGGGACTAATGAAAAACTGTTTTTT	CAWKDGTNEKLFF
TRBJ1-2	TRBV6-5	NA	TRBD1	TGTGCCAGCGCGAAGGGGGCACAATATGGCTACACCTTC	CASAKGAQYGYTF
TRBJ1-3	TRBV27	NA	NA	TGTGCCAGCAGTTTGGGTCAGGGGTGGACCTCTGGAAACACCATATATTTT	CASSLGQGWTSGNTIYF
TRBJ2-7	TRBV6-1	NA	TRBD2	TGTGCCAGCAGGGTGACTAGCAAGTACGAGCAGTACTTC	CASRVTSKYEQYF
TRBJ2-2	TRBV11-2	NA	TRBD1	TGTGCCAGCAGCTTAGGGACAGGGTGGGCCGGGGAGCTGTTTTTT	CASSLGTGWAGELFF
TRBJ1-3	TRBV18	NA	TRBD1	TGTGCCAGCTCATATGACAGGGCCCCTGGAAACACCATATATTTT	CASSYDRAPGNTIYF
TRBJ2-5	TRBV18	NA	NA	TGTGCCAGCTCAGGGGGGCTCCAAGAGACCCAGTACTTC	CASSGGLQETQYF
TRBJ1-6	TRBV10-3	NA	NA	TGTGCCATCAGACCAGGGGTAGATAATTCACCCCTCCACTTT	CAIRPGVDNSPLHF
TRBJ2-6	TRBV5-4	NA	TRBD1	TGTGCCAGCAGCTTGGCACTTAGGTCCGGGACAGGGGCTGGGGCCAACGTCCTGACTTTC	CASSLALRSGTGAGANVLTF
TRBJ2-7	TRBV9	NA	TRBD2	TGTGCCAGCAGCCCCCTGAGCGGGAGGGCGGGGGAGCAGTACTTC	CASSPLSGRAGEQYF
TRBJ2-1	TRBV15	NA	NA	TGTGCCACCAGCAGCCCCAGACGCTCCTACAATGAGCAGTTCTTC	CATSSPRRSYNEQFF
TRBJ1-4	TRBV6-6	NA	NA	TGTGCCAGCAGTTTGCCAGAGGGCTACGGGAAACTGTTTTTT	CASSLPEGYGKLFF
TRBJ2-5	TRBV30	NA	NA	TGTGCCTGGAGTGTTGGCTGGGGGGAGACCCAGTACTTC	CAWSVGWGETQYF
TRBJ2-3	TRBV11-2	NA	NA	TGTGCCAGCAGCTTAGTGGGGGCCACAGATACGCAGTATTTT	CASSLVGATDTQYF
TRBJ2-6	TRBV30	NA	TRBD1	TGTGCCTGGAGCGGGACAGGGGTATGGCGGGCGGTCCTGACTTTC	CAWSGTGVWRAVLTF
TRBJ1-4	TRBV4-2	NA	TRBD1	TGTGCCAGCAGCCCGGTGGACAGGGAGGAAAAACTGTTTTTT	CASSPVDREEKLFF
TRBJ2-7	TRBV7-8	NA	TRBD1	TGTGCCAGCAGCTTAGCGGGAGGAGGGACAGGGAGGCTCGGCAGCTCCTACGAGCAGTACTTC	CASSLAGGGTGRLGSSYEQYF
TRBJ1-3	TRBV21-1	NA	NA	TGTGCCAGCAGCAAAGCGCTTTTAAGGGCAGGTGGAAACACCATATATTTT	CASSKALLRAGGNTIYF
TRBJ2-7	TRBV7-9	NA	NA	TGTGCCAGCAGCTTAGTTAGTTTCGACGAGCAGTACTTC	CASSLVSFDEQYF
TRBJ1-2	TRBV29-1	NA	NA	TGCAGCACTTTCTTGGGGTCCTACTATGGCTACACCTTC	CSTFLGSYYGYTF
TRBJ1-5	TRBV19	NA	TRBD1	TGTGCCAGCGTAGGAGGGGGCAATAGCAATCAGCCCCAGCATTTT	CASVGGGNSNQPQHF
TRBJ2-1	TRBV25-1	NA	NA	TGTGCCAGCAGGACAGGCTTGGCGCAGTTCTTC	CASRTGLAQFF
TRBJ1-3	TRBV6-1	NA	NA	TGTGCCAGCAGTGAAGCCCTTCGCGGGTACAGGGACGGAAACACCATATATTTT	CASSEALRGYRDGNTIYF
TRBJ2-2	TRBV9	NA	NA	TGTGCCAGCAGCGTTGAGAGGTACACCGGGGAGCTGTTTTTT	CASSVERYTGELFF
TRBJ2-7	TRBV18	NA	NA	TGTGCCAGCTCCTACGGGGCCGGCACTAACGAGCAGTACTTC	CASSYGAGTNEQYF
TRBJ2-7	TRBV7-2	NA	TRBD1	TGTGCCAGCACCCCTTGGGTACTGGGACAGGGAAGACACGAGCAGTACTTC	CASTPWVLGQGRHEQYF
TRBJ2-1	TRBV10-3	NA	NA	TGTGCCATCAATCCCGGACTGGCAAATGAGCAGTTCTTC	CAINPGLANEQFF